This TCR beta chain emerged from a study of blood T cell repertoires in COVID-19. About the research overall: T cells, B-cell-depleted T cells, or PBMCs provided the cDNA or gDNA that served as material.

In the original analysis: Reference gene primer amplification in the assay estimated nucleated cell counts. Profiled with immunoSEQ multiplex PCR; TCRdb holds only in-frame clones, not every one. V and J calls and clone size follow that table, whereas D and trimming were derived from the DNA. Seen here are around 340,000 clones, 80% to 90% observed once, and the top ten hold around 4%. Germline V gene lookup returns CDR1 LNHDA and CDR2 SQIVND (reference sequence). The V gene end was trimmed by 3 bases and the J gene end by 7 bases; junction bases not matched to a gene: 7. The length of the CDR3 is 16 residues. Cohort assignment relied on participant-reported clinical history.

Specimen: PBMCs or T cells enriched from blood (not recorded which). V usage is TRBV19 and J usage is TRBJ2-1; 12 bases are a match to TRBD2. This receptor was obtained from a woman aged 40 to 49 with acute COVID-19. The CDR3 nucleotides read TGTGCCAGTAGTATTTACAGGACTAGCGGGACGAATGAGCAGTTCTTC. This encodes CASSIYRTSGTNEQFF.